Shown below are 8 T cell receptor beta chains from a single sample sequenced in a study of identifying expanded T cells in peripheral blood. The protocol was immunoSEQ multiplex PCR, while the TCRdb copy is restricted to in-frame clones and leaves out a portion. There are about 82,000 clones in the sample; 80% to 90% occur only once, and 7.3% lies in the top ten. The sequencing sample was made of blood. The receptors derive from a person between 18 and 75 years old in good health.

The chain recombines TRBV10-3 with TRBJ1-5, with 7 bases that match TRBD1. The CDR3 has 16 amino acids. After removal of 0 bases from V and 2 bases from J, the junction contained 4 bases not matched to a gene. Germline V CDR1 and CDR2: ENHRY, SYGVKD. Written as DNA, the CDR3 is TGTGCCATCAGTGAGTCGGAGAGGGGGCGCAATCAGCCCCAGCATTTT. Translation gives CAISESERGRNQPQHF.

In its sample, this clone ranks as medium-sized. The V and J genes are TRBV6-4 and TRBJ2-3; 14 nucleotides line up with TRBD2. CDR1 is MRHNA and CDR2 is SNTAGT in the germline V gene. The V segment lost 6 bases and the J segment 4 bases; nucleotides outside the gene matches: 6. CDR3 length equals 16 residues. DNA of the CDR3: TGTGCCAGCAGCATAACGGGACTAGCGGGAGCAGATACGCAGTATTTT. Translation gives CASSITGLAGADTQYF.

The chain links TRBV5-1 to TRBJ2-5; D call uncertain. Germline lookup yields CDR1 SGHRS and CDR2 YFSETQ. V lost 4 bases and J 3 bases, leaving 10 bases between the germline ends. CDR3 length: 13 amino acids. The CDR3 loop is CASSRALEETQYF. As DNA, the CDR3 is TGCGCCAGCAGCCGGGCCCTCGAAGAGACCCAGTACTTC.

The rearrangement uses TRBV18 and TRBJ1-4, with D perhaps matching TRBD1 (5 bases). Deletions cut 6 bases from V and 5 bases from J, with 13 bases between. The CDR3 loop spans 14 amino acids. Germline-derived CDR1 and CDR2 are KGHSH and LQKENI. CDR3 residues: CASSEQALNEKLFF. In nucleotides, the CDR3 is TGTGCCAGCTCTGAACAGGCCTTAAATGAAAAACTGTTTTTT. Supplemented by reference TRBV18 and TRBJ1-4, the full variable domain reads NAGVMQNPRHLVRRRGQEARLRCSPMKGHSHVYWYRQLPEEGLKFMVYLQKENIIDESGMPKERFSAEFPKEGPSILRIQQVVRGDSAAYFCASSEQALNEKLFFGSGTQLSVL.

The CDR3 nucleotides read TGTGCCATTAAGGCCCGGGACAGCGACACCGGGGAGCTGTTTTTT. Translating it yields CAIKARDSDTGELFF. This chain connects TRBV10-3 to TRBJ2-2, with TRBD1 matching 7 bases. The CDR3 is made up of 15 amino acids. With V trimmed by 9 bases and J by 3 bases, 10 bases remained unmatched. The germline CDR1 and CDR2 sequences are ENHRY and SYGVKD.

This chain joins TRBV30 and TRBJ2-4; 7 positions match TRBD2. V dropped 0 bases and J dropped 0; count of bases not matched to a gene: 14. The CDR3 extends over 19 amino acids. Germline loops: CDR1 GTSNPN, CDR2 SVGIG (reference sequence). The CDR3, as DNA: TGTGCCTGGAGTGTATGGCGGGAGAGAGAATACCTAGCCAAAAACATTCAGTACTTC. Translating it yields CAWSVWREREYLAKNIQYF.

This clone was counted once. The rearrangement links TRBV10-3 to TRBJ1-5; 7 nucleotides match TRBD1. The CDR3 length is 13 residues. Germline trimming cut 10 bases from V and 2 bases from J; bases unmatched to any gene: 5. Germline loops: CDR1 ENHRY, CDR2 SYGVKD. The CDR3 region is CATTGERNQPQHF. The CDR3 DNA follows: TGTGCCACCACAGGGGAGCGCAATCAGCCCCAGCATTTT.

The J gene is TRBJ1-2, the V gene TRBV5-6; D is possibly TRBD1 (6 bases). CDR1 is SGHDT and CDR2 is YYEEEE in the germline V gene. The CDR3 sequence is 14 residues long. Deletions cut 5 bases from V and 4 bases from J, with 15 bases between. The CDR3 protein is CASSPQDSFYGYTF. CDR3 sequence (DNA): TGTGCCAGCAGTCCCCAGGACAGTTTCTATGGCTACACCTTC.